The 21 T cell receptor beta chains below come from one sample, sequenced in a study of persistence of HIV-infected CD4 T cells. Antigen specificity for these receptors is unknown. The libraries were made with immunoSEQ version 4 in survey mode. TCRdb's table, derived via immunoSEQ multiplex PCR, lists solely in-frame clones and lacks some. The sample records tens of thousands of clones, 60% to 75% being singletons. Overlapping HIV-1 Gag 15-mer peptides at approximately 1 ug per peptide per mL were used. CD4+ T cells upregulating both CD40 ligand and CD69 were sorted as responding cells. This specimen was CD4+ T cells sorted from PBMCs after roughly 18-hour stimulation, taken from a patient who received antiretroviral therapy. The source of these receptors is an adult man with HIV who was CMV-seropositive.

CDR3 DNA sequence: TGTGCCAGCAGGAACCCTACTAGCGGGGGTAGGATTCAGTACTTC. Protein sequence: CASRNPTSGGRIQYF. The chain joins TRBV6-5 to TRBJ2-4; 11 positions agree with TRBD2. Trimming took 6 bases from V and 10 from J; bases not matched to a gene: 11. This CDR3 has 15 amino acids. The V gene's germline CDR1 is MNHEY and CDR2 SVGAGI.

The chain links TRBV4-1 to TRBJ1-1; no clear D gene. Deletions cut 0 bases from V and 11 bases from J, with 13 bases between. Germline CDR1 MGHRA, CDR2 YSYEKL. The CDR3 consists of 13 residues. CDR3 sequence (DNA): TGCGCCAGCAGCCAAGATCGGTTTTTGGGGGCTTTCTTT. This gives the protein CASSQDRFLGAFF.

The V gene is TRBV19, the J gene TRBJ2-1; the match to TRBD1 covers 7 bases. Germline lookup yields CDR1 LNHDA and CDR2 SQIVND (reference sequence). This CDR3 is built from 14 residues. V lost 5 bases and J lost 7; bases outside the gene matches: 8. The CDR3 sequence is CASSGRQGQNEQFF. CDR3 in DNA: TGTGCCAGTAGTGGACGACAGGGTCAGAATGAGCAGTTCTTC.

The V call is TRBV20-1, the J call TRBJ2-3; 7 positions agree with TRBD2. The length of the CDR3 is 16 residues. CDR1 is DFQATT, CDR2 SNEGSKA, per germline (reference sequence). V gave up 3 bases and J gave up 0 bases; unmatched junction bases: 9. The CDR3 DNA is TGCAGTGCTAGTGACCTTAGCGGGCGAAGCACAGATACGCAGTATTTT. Translation gives CSASDLSGRSTDTQYF.

The V and J genes are TRBV7-9 and TRBJ1-1; possible D gene TRBD1, 6 bases. Per the germline V gene, CDR1 is SEHNR and CDR2 is FQNEAQ (reference sequence). Trimming left V 6 bases short and J 2 bases short, with 10 bases between. CDR3 size: 13 residues. The CDR3 region is CASSSGGNTEAFF. DNA of the CDR3: TGTGCCAGCAGTTCGGGGGGCAACACTGAAGCTTTCTTT. The full variable domain, its missing parts supplied by reference TRBV7-9 and TRBJ1-1, is DTGVSQNPRHKITKRGQNVTFRCDPISEHNRLYWYRQTLGQGPEFLTYFQNEAQLEKSRLLSDRFSAERPKGSFSTLEIQRTEQGDSAMYLCASSSGGNTEAFFGQGTRLTVV.

The chain has TRBV21-1 and TRBJ1-2; the table's D call TRBD1 went unverified against the DNA. TRBV21-1 is a listed pseudogene. This CDR3 has 15 residues. The CDR3 protein is CVSSLNRGRYYGYTF. The CDR3 DNA is TGTGTCAGCAGTCTTAACAGGGGGCGGTACTATGGCTACACCTTC.

The rearrangement joins TRBV6-5 to TRBJ2-7, with a tentative D call TRBD1 (5 bases). V lost 4 bases and J lost 8, with 21 bases in between. The germline V gene has CDR1 MNHEY and CDR2 SVGAGI. The CDR3 loop spans 15 amino acids. The CDR3 here is CASSSAPQVPKKQYF. In DNA, the CDR3 is TGTGCCAGCAGTTCCGCCCCACAGGTCCCTAAGAAGCAGTACTTC.

The rearrangement uses TRBV30 and TRBJ1-1; no clear D gene. V lost 4 bases, J lost 1 base, and 25 bases lay in between. This CDR3 has 18 amino acids. Per germline, CDR1 GTSNPN and CDR2 SVGIG (reference sequence). In DNA form, the CDR3 reads TGTGCCTGGAAGGCTGGACCCCGGAGGGATCGTCGGAACACTGAAGCTTTCTTT. This sequence encodes CAWKAGPRRDRRNTEAFF.

The CDR3 loop is CATSDGGTGGKPQHF. DNA for the CDR3: TGTGCCACCAGTGATGGAGGGACAGGGGGCAAGCCCCAGCATTTT. The chain combines TRBV24-1 with TRBJ1-5; TRBD1 aligns across 12 bases. V trimming: 3 bases; J trimming: 8 bases; junction bases outside the gene matches: 4. CDR1 KGHDR and CDR2 SFDVKD come from the germline V gene. The CDR3 contains 15 residues.

The rearrangement links TRBV2 to TRBJ1-5; D remains ambiguous. Looked up from germline, CDR1 is SNHLY and CDR2 is FYNNEI. This CDR3 spans 13 amino acids. V dropped 1 base and J dropped 1 base, with 2 bases sitting between them. The chain's CDR3 is CASSEGSNQPQHF. In DNA, the CDR3 is TGTGCCAGCAGTGAAGGGAGCAATCAGCCCCAGCATTTT.

This clone was counted a few times. This rearrangement joins TRBV5-1 to TRBJ1-2; D remains ambiguous. Germline assignment: CDR1 SGHRS and CDR2 YFSETQ. Trimming removed 4 bases at V and 8 bases at J, with 12 bases between. The CDR3 is 12 residues long. The CDR3 nucleotides are TGCGCCAGCAGCCCGACGGCTGGGGGCTACACCTTC. Residues: CASSPTAGGYTF.

In this sample, this clone turned up once. The CDR3 spells CASSSSGGATDTQYF. The CDR3 nucleotides read TGTGCCAGCAGCTCTAGCGGGGGGGCTACAGATACGCAGTATTTT. The genes are TRBV5-4 and TRBJ2-3, with TRBD2 identical over 12 bases. The ends lost 3 bases at V and 3 bases at J; junction bases unmatched: 2. Germline V gene lookup returns CDR1 SGHNT and CDR2 YYREEE (reference sequence). The CDR3 covers 15 residues.

This chain uses TRBV7-3 with TRBJ2-7; D gene unclear. Germline assignment: CDR1 SGHTA and CDR2 FQGTGA. The CDR3 runs 15 residues. The V end was cut by 4 bases, the J end by 2 bases, with 15 bases between. This chain's CDR3 is CASSSDMPGAYEQYF. The CDR3 DNA reads TGTGCCAGCAGCTCCGACATGCCCGGAGCCTACGAGCAGTACTTC.

The chain joins TRBV19 to TRBJ1-2; 8 bases fit TRBD1. The V gene's germline CDR1 is LNHDA and CDR2 SQIVND (reference sequence). V shed 3 bases, J shed 4 bases, and the junction held 13 bases outside the gene matches. This CDR3 is 17 amino acids long. Here the CDR3 DNA reads TGTGCCAGTAGTATCAAGCCGGCAGGACAGGGCGGCTATGGCTACACCTTC. It specifies CASSIKPAGQGGYGYTF.

CDR3 in DNA: TGCAGCGTGGACAGTCCCCCTAATGAGCAGTTCTTC. Its protein is CSVDSPPNEQFF. The chain recombines TRBV29-1 with TRBJ2-1; TRBD1 is a possible D gene (6 bases). The ends were cut back, 6 bases at V and 7 bases at J, with 13 bases in the middle. Germline lookup yields CDR1 SQVTM and CDR2 ANQGSEA. The CDR3 extends over 12 amino acids.

The chain recombines TRBV5-1 with TRBJ1-2; TRBD1 is a possible D gene (5 bases). This CDR3 is built from 14 residues. CDR1 SGHRS and CDR2 YFSETQ come from the germline V gene. Trimming pared 0 bases from V and 8 bases from J, leaving 14 bases between. CDR3 sequence: CASSLAVDRGGYTF. The CDR3 DNA sequence: TGCGCCAGCAGCTTGGCCGTCGACAGAGGCGGCTACACCTTC. The full variable domain, completed using reference TRBV5-1 and TRBJ1-2, is KAGVTQTPRYLIKTRGQQVTLSCSPISGHRSVSWYQQTPGQGLQFLFEYFSETQRNKGNFPGRFSGRQFSNSRSEMNVSTLELGDSALYLCASSLAVDRGGYTFGSGTRLTVV.

CDR3 sequence reads: CASCRDLSYEQYF. The CDR3 DNA reads as TGTGCCAGCTGCAGGGATCTTTCCTACGAGCAGTACTTC. The V gene is TRBV7-9, the J gene TRBJ2-7; the D gene is possibly TRBD1 (5 bases). V lost 8 bases and J lost 1, with 12 bases in between. This CDR3 is built from 13 residues. Per germline, CDR1 SEHNR and CDR2 FQNEAQ (reference sequence).

V is TRBV10-3 and J is TRBJ1-5; the D gene is possibly TRBD1 (5 bases). This CDR3 has 14 amino acids. CDR1 is ENHRY and CDR2 is SYGVKD in the germline V gene. V was clipped by 3 bases and J by 7 bases, with 13 bases between them. The CDR3 DNA follows: TGTGCCATCAGTGATCGGCAGGGAAGACAGCCCCAGCATTTT. Translated: CAISDRQGRQPQHF.

V is TRBV5-1 and J is TRBJ2-2, with TRBD2 identical over 9 bases. Germline lookup yields CDR1 SGHRS and CDR2 YFSETQ. The CDR3 contains 14 residues. V lost 3 bases, J lost 10 bases, and 7 bases stayed unmatched. CDR3 region: CASSSSGGPLELFF. The DNA for the CDR3 is TGCGCCAGCAGCTCGAGCGGGGGGCCCCTGGAGCTGTTTTTT. The full variable domain, rest sourced from reference TRBV5-1 and TRBJ2-2, is KAGVTQTPRYLIKTRGQQVTLSCSPISGHRSVSWYQQTPGQGLQFLFEYFSETQRNKGNFPGRFSGRQFSNSRSEMNVSTLELGDSALYLCASSSSGGPLELFFGEGSRLTVL.

The genes are TRBV5-8 and TRBJ1-5, with D possibly TRBD1 on 6 matching bases. V lost 4 bases and J lost 2, with 16 bases in between. This CDR3 has 16 amino acids. Per the germline V gene, CDR1 is SGHTS and CDR2 is YDEGEE. The CDR3 spells CASSPWTDEGNQPQHF. CDR3 in DNA: TGTGCCAGCAGCCCTTGGACAGACGAGGGCAATCAGCCCCAGCATTTT.

The CDR3 loop is CASTDGNEQFF. DNA of the CDR3: TGTGCCAGCACTGATGGTAATGAGCAGTTCTTC. The chain links TRBV9 to TRBJ2-1; D ambiguous. With 6 bases removed from V and 7 bases from J, the gap between germline ends came to 8 bases. The V gene's germline CDR1 is SGDLS and CDR2 YYNGEE. The CDR3 is 11 amino acids.